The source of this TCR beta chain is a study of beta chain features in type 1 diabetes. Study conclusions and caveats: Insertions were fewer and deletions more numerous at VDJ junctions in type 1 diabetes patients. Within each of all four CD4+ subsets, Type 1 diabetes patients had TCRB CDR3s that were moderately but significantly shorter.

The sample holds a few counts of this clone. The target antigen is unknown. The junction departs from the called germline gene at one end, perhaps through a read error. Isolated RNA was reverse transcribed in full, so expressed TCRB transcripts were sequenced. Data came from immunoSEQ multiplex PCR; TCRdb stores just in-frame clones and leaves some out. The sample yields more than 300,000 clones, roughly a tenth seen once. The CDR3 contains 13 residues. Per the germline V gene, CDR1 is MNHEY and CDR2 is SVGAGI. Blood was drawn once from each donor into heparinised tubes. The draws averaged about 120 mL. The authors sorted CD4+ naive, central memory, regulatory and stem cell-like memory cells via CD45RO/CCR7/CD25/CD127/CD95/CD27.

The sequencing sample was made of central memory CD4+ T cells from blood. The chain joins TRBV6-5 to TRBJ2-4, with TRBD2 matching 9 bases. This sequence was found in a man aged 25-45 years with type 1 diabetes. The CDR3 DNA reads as TGTGCCAGCAGCGGCCCTTCGAGGGAGCGGGAGGACTTC. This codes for CASSGPSREREDF.